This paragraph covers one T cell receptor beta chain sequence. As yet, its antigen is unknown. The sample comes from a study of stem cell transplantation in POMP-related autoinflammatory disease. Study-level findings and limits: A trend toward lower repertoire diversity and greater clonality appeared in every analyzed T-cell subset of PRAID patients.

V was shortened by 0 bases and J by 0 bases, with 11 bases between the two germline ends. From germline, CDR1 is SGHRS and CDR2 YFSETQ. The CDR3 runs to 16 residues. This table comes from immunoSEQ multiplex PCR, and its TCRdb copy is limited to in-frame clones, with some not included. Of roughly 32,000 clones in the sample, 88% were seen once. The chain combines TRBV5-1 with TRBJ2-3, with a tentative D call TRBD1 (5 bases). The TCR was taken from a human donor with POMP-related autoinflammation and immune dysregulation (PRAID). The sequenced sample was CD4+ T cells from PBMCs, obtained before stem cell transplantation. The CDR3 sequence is CASSLEGVPSTDTQYF. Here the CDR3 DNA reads TGCGCCAGCAGCTTGGAAGGGGTCCCTAGCACAGATACGCAGTATTTT.